Listed below are T cell receptor beta chains from one sample, sequenced in a study of STAT3 mutations in large granular lymphocyte leukemia. Generated by immunoSEQ multiplex PCR, the TCRdb table keeps only in-frame clones and is missing some. Here the sample spans about 19,000 clones, around 93% being singletons. The sequenced sample was peripheral blood mononuclear cells. Every receptor here comes from a man aged 55-75 years with T-cell large granular lymphocyte leukemia. Some clones in this sample may be carry-over from other donors' samples. CDR3s include the opening cysteine and the closing phenylalanine or tryptophan. The D gene is left open where the match is weak. Clone size is shown for a subset of rows, as once, few, many or a class of expanded clone.

>once|-|TRBV29-1|TRBJ2-3
TGCAGCGTTGAAGTAGGGGGCACAGATACGCAGTATTTT
CSVEVGGTDTQYF
>-|-|TRBV29-1|TRBJ2-3
TGCAGCGCACCCCTCCGGGGTAGCACAGATACGCAGTATTTT
CSAPLRGSTDTQYF
>-|-|TRBV19|TRBJ1-5
TGTGCCAGGACTTCCGGGCAGCCCCAGCATTTT
CARTSGQPQHF
>-|-|TRBV28|TRBJ2-1
TGTGCCAGCAGTTCCTCGGGAGCGCATCGTTACAATGAGCAGTTCTTC
CASSSSGAHRYNEQFF
>-|-|TRBV5-5|TRBJ1-4
TGTGCCAGCAGCTTGGATGGATATCGTCCTGAAAAACTGTTTTTT
CASSLDGYRPEKLFF
>-|-|TRBV11-1|TRBJ1-2
TGTGCCAGCAGCTTCGGACAGCTCGACTATGGCTACACCTTC
CASSFGQLDYGYTF
>-|-|TRBV2|TRBJ1-5
TGTGCCAGCAGTCCCGATCAGTATCAGCCCCAGCATTTT
CASSPDQYQPQHF
>-|-|TRBV6-5|TRBJ1-5
TGTGCCAGCAGTTCCCGACGGAATAATCAGCCCCAGCATTTT
CASSSRRNNQPQHF
>-|TRBD1|TRBV12-5|TRBJ2-3
TGTGCTAGTGGTTTGAGAAGGGGGCGCGTAGATACGCAGTATTTT
CASGLRRGRVDTQYF
>-|-|TRBV6-5|TRBJ2-7
TGTGCCAGCGGGCGGCCCGACAGCTACGAGCAGTACTTC
CASGRPDSYEQYF
>-|TRBD1|TRBV5-1|TRBJ2-1
TGCGCCAGCAGCCCCGGACAGGGGTCATACAATGAGCAGTTCTTC
CASSPGQGSYNEQFF
>once|TRBD1|TRBV5-8|TRBJ1-1
TGTGCCAGCAGCTCTCGGACAGGGAGGTTGGGGGAAGCTTTCTTT
CASSSRTGRLGEAFF
>-|-|TRBV5-1|TRBJ1-4
TGCGCCAGCAGCTTGGCCCCCAGGGGCGCGGGTGAAAAACTGTTTTTT
CASSLAPRGAGEKLFF
>-|TRBD1|TRBV9|TRBJ1-1
TGTGCCAGCAGCACACAGGGGGGGAACACTGAAGCTTTCTTT
CASSTQGGNTEAFF
>few|TRBD1|TRBV27|TRBJ1-2
TGTGCCAGCAGTTTTCAGGGGGCGAGGAACTATGGCTACACCTTC
CASSFQGARNYGYTF
>-|TRBD2|TRBV7-9|TRBJ2-1
TGTGCCAGCAGCTTAGAGCAGCGGGGTGAGCAGTTCTTC
CASSLEQRGEQFF
>-|-|TRBV5-4|TRBJ1-1
TGTGCCAGCAACACTGGACTACCTCTTCAGACTGAAGCTTTCTTT
CASNTGLPLQTEAFF
>-|-|TRBV7-2|TRBJ1-5
TGTGCCAGCAGCTTAGATGCAGGGGGCAATCAGCCCCAGCATTTT
CASSLDAGGNQPQHF
>-|TRBD2|TRBV7-9|TRBJ2-1
TGTGCCAGCAGCCAACACCTTGGACTAGGCAACAATGAGCAGTTCTTC
CASSQHLGLGNNEQFF
>-|TRBD1|TRBV2|TRBJ1-1
TGTGCCAGCAGTGAAACCCCTTTACGACAGGGAAACACTGAAGCTTTCTTT
CASSETPLRQGNTEAFF
>-|-|TRBV4-1|TRBJ1-1
TGCGCCAGCAGCCCGGGACATATGAACACTGAAGCTTTCTTT
CASSPGHMNTEAFF
>once|-|TRBV23-1|TRBJ2-3
TGCGCCAGCAGTCTGAGAGTAGGGACAGATACGCAGTATTTT
CASSLRVGTDTQYF
>-|-|TRBV10-2|TRBJ2-2
TGCGCCAGCAGGGCCTTAGGGACCGGGGAGCTGTTTTTT
CASRALGTGELFF
>-|-|TRBV19|TRBJ2-3
TGTGCCAGTAGCAGCGGATTACCTAACACAGATACGCAGTATTTT
CASSSGLPNTDTQYF
>-|TRBD2|TRBV27|TRBJ2-1
TGTGCCAGCAAAAGGGCGGGAGGCCACAATGAGCAGTTCTTC
CASKRAGGHNEQFF
>-|TRBD2|TRBV5-1|TRBJ2-5
TGCGCCAGCAGAGATACCGGGACTAGCGAAGAGACCCAGTACTTC
CASRDTGTSEETQYF
>few|-|TRBV2|TRBJ1-5
TGTGCCACCACCCCGGGCCCGTCGGGCCACAGCAATCAGCCCCAGCATTTT
CATTPGPSGHSNQPQHF
>-|-|TRBV7-2|TRBJ2-2
TGTGCCAGCAGCTTAATGGGGGGCCCCGGGGAGCTGTTTTTT
CASSLMGGPGELFF
>once|-|TRBV5-1|TRBJ2-1
TGCGCCAGCAGCTTGGTGCGGGAAGGGAACAATGAGCAGTTCTTC
CASSLVREGNNEQFF
>-|TRBD1|TRBV5-1|TRBJ1-4
TGCGCCAGCTCCCCCGACAGGGGTGAAAAACTGTTTTTT
CASSPDRGEKLFF
>-|-|TRBV6-6|TRBJ2-7
TGTGCCAGCAGTTATGTTCCCGCCACGGATGGCTCCGGGTACTTC
CASSYVPATDGSGYF
>-|-|TRBV15|TRBJ1-4
TGTGCCACCAGCAGAGATACGAGGGAAAAACTGTTTTTT
CATSRDTREKLFF
>-|TRBD2|TRBV5-8|TRBJ2-7
TGTGCCAGCAGCTTGGTGGGGACTAGGTCCTACGAGCAGTACTTC
CASSLVGTRSYEQYF
>few|-|TRBV4-1|TRBJ1-1
TGCGCCAGCAGCCAAGTTTTGGGGACGGGTGGTACTGAAGCTTTCTTT
CASSQVLGTGGTEAFF
>-|-|TRBV28|TRBJ2-3
TGTGCCAGCGGCAGCCTCACAGATACGCAGTATTTT
CASGSLTDTQYF
>-|TRBD2|TRBV10-2|TRBJ2-1
TGCGCCAGCAGTGGCCCGGGACTAGCAACCTATGAGCAGTTCTTC
CASSGPGLATYEQFF
>-|-|TRBV7-2|TRBJ2-5
TGTGCCAGCAGCATAGAAACCGGGGCCCAGTACTTC
CASSIETGAQYF
>few|-|TRBV15|TRBJ1-2
TGTGCCACCAGCAGAGGTGGCGGGAACTATGGCTACACCTTC
CATSRGGGNYGYTF
>few|-|TRBV5-1|TRBJ2-7
TGCGCCAGCAGCTTGCGAACACCTCTTTCCTACGAGCAGTACTTC
CASSLRTPLSYEQYF
>-|-|TRBV29-1|TRBJ1-3
TGCAGCGTTGGACTCTCTGGAAACACCATATATTTT
CSVGLSGNTIYF
>-|TRBD2|TRBV7-9|TRBJ2-4
TGTGCCAGCAGCTTAGACCGCGGGGGAAACATTCAGTACTTC
CASSLDRGGNIQYF
>-|-|TRBV19|TRBJ2-2
TGTGCCAGCCACGGGGTAACGGTCACCGGGGAGCTGTTTTTT
CASHGVTVTGELFF
>once|TRBD1|TRBV7-2|TRBJ1-6
TGTGCCAGCAGCGCCCAACAGGGGGCGGACTCACCCCTCCACTTT
CASSAQQGADSPLHF
>-|-|TRBV5-1|TRBJ1-2
TGCGCCAGCAGCTTGAGGGGGGGCCAATCCTACACCTTC
CASSLRGGQSYTF
>-|TRBD2|TRBV7-9|TRBJ2-7
TGTGCCAGCAGCACCTACCGGGGGACTACCTCCTACGAGCAGTACTTC
CASSTYRGTTSYEQYF
>-|-|TRBV6-5|TRBJ1-4
TGTGCCGCCCACCGGGGCCTTAATGAAAAACTGTTTTTT
CAAHRGLNEKLFF
>-|TRBD1|TRBV30|TRBJ1-1
TGTGCCTGGAGTGTAACAGGGGCTACTGAAGCTTTCTTT
CAWSVTGATEAFF
>-|-|TRBV7-9|TRBJ1-5
TGTGCCAGCACCTCGGGTTCGGGCAGCAATCAGCCCCAGCATTTT
CASTSGSGSNQPQHF
>-|TRBD1|TRBV6-6|TRBJ2-7
TGTGCCAGCAGCACCCCTACAGGGGGCGACGGTTTGGACTTC
CASSTPTGGDGLDF
>-|TRBD2|TRBV9|TRBJ2-1
TGTGCCAGCAGCGTAGTAGGGACTAGCGGCTACAATGAGCAGTTCTTC
CASSVVGTSGYNEQFF
>few|-|TRBV5-4|TRBJ2-7
TGTGCCAGCAGCAGTGACGGGTCCCTGGCCTACGAGCAGTACTTC
CASSSDGSLAYEQYF
>once|TRBD2|TRBV2|TRBJ2-5
TGTGCCAGCAGTAGGGCGCGGGGGGGAGAAGAGACCCAGTACTTC
CASSRARGGEETQYF
>-|-|TRBV5-1|TRBJ2-1
TGCGCCAGCAGCTTGGCCACGGCATCGAACAATGAGCAGTTCTTC
CASSLATASNNEQFF